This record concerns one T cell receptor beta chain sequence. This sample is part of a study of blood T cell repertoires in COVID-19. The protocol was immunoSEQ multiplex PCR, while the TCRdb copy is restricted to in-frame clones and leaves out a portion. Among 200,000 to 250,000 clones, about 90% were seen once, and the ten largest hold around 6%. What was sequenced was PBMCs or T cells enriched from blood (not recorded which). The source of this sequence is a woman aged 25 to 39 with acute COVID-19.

The CDR3 sequence is CASSRGLRLGEQYF. Here the CDR3 DNA reads TGTGCCAGCAGCCGGGGACTCCGCCTAGGCGAGCAGTACTTC. This chain connects TRBV6-2 or TRBV6-3 to TRBJ2-7; a weak D match, TRBD2 (6 bases). Germline V gene sequence: CDR1 MNHEY, CDR2 SVGEGT. Trimming took off 6 bases at V and 6 bases at J, with 18 bases between the two ends. The CDR3 runs 14 residues.